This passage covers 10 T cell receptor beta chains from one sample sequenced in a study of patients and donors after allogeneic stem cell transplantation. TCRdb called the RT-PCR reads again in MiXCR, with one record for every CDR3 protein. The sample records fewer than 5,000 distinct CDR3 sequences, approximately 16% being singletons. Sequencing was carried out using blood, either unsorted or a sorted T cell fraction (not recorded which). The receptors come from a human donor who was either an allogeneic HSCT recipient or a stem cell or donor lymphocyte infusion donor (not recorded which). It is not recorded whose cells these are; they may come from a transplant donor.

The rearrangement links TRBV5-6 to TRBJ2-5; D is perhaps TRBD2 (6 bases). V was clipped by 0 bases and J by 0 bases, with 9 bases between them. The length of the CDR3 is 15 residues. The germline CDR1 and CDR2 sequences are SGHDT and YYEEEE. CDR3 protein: CASSLGDWDQETQYF. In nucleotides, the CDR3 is TGTGCCAGCAGCTTGGGGGACTGGGACCAAGAGACCCAGTACTTC.

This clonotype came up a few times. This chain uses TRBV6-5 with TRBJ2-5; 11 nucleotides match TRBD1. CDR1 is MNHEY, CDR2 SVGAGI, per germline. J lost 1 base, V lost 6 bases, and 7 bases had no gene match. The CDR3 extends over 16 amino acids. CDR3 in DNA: TGTGCCAGCAGGCACGGGGGGACAGGGGGCCAAGAGACCCAGTACTTC. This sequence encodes CASRHGGTGGQETQYF.

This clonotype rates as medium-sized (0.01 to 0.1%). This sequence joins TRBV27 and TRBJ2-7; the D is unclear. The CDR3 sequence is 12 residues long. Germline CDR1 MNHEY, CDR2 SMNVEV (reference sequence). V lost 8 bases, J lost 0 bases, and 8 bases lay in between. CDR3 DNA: TGTGCCAGCGGCGGAAGCTCCTACGAGCAGTACTTC. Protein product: CASGGSSYEQYF.

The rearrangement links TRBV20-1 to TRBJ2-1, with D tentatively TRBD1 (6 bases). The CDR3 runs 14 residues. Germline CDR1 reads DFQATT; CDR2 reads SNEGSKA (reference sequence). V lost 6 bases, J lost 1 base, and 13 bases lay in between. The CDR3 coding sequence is TGCAGTGCCCTAGGGACACCTTCCTACAATGAGCAGTTCTTC. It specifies CSALGTPSYNEQFF.

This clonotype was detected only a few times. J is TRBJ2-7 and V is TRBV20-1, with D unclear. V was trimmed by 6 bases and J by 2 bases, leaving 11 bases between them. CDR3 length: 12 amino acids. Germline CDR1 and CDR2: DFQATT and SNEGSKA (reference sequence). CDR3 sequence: CSALRLTYEQYF. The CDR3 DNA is TGCAGTGCCCTCCGACTCACCTACGAGCAGTACTTC.

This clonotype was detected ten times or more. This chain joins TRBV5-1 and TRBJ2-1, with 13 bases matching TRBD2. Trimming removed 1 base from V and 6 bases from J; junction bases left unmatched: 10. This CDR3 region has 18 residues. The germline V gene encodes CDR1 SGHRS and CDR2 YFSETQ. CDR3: CASSLIPGLAGSGNEQFF. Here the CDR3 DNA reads TGCGCCAGCAGCTTGATTCCGGGACTAGCGGGATCCGGCAATGAGCAGTTCTTC.

CDR3 DNA sequence: TGTGCCAGCAGCCCTTACCTTTGCAGGGGGGTGAACACTGAAGCTTTCTTT. Its translation: CASSPYLCRGVNTEAFF. This sequence joins TRBV28 and TRBJ1-1, with 7 bases identical to TRBD1. From germline, CDR1 is MDHEN and CDR2 SYDVKM. The CDR3 length is 17 residues. Trimming cost V 6 bases and J 0 bases; bases outside gene matches: 13.

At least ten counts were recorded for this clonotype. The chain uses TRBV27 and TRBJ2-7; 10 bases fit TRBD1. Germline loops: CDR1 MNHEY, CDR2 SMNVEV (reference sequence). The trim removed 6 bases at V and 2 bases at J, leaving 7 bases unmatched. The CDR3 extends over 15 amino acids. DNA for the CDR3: TGTGCCAGCAGGCGGGGACAGGGGACTACCTACGAGCAGTACTTC. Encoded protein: CASRRGQGTTYEQYF.

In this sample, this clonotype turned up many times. In nucleotides, the CDR3 is TGCGCCAGCAGCTGGGCGACAGGGTCCTACGAGCAGTACTTC. Amino acid sequence: CASSWATGSYEQYF. The chain recombines TRBV5-1 with TRBJ2-7; 7 bases align to TRBD1. Trimming took 3 bases from V and 1 from J; bases not matched to a gene: 4. The CDR3 is 14 amino acids. Germline CDR1 is SGHRS and CDR2 is YFSETQ.

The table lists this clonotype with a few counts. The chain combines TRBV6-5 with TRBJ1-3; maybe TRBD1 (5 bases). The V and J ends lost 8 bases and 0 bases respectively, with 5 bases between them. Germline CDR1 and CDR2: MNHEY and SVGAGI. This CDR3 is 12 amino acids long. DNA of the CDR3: TGTGCCAGCGACAGCTCTGGAAACACCATATATTTT. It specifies CASDSSGNTIYF.